This TCR beta chain came from a study of post-analysis software for immune sequencing data. Study conclusions and caveats: Five or six TRBV segments were significantly more frequent in patients than in controls. TRBV5-6, TRBV5-1 and TRBV20-1 were among these segments.

Trimming pared 6 bases from V and 4 bases from J, leaving 15 bases between. CDR3 size: 15 residues. About this clonotype: Its matching antigen is unknown.

The TCR beta cDNA libraries contained unique molecular identifiers. MiXCR, run by TCRdb on the PCR reads, gives a single entry per CDR3 protein. The table shows hundreds of thousands of distinct CDR3 sequences, with 30% occurring only once. The rearrangement links TRBV12-3 or TRBV12-4 to TRBJ2-2, with D possibly TRBD1 on 6 matching bases. The receptor was isolated from a girl aged 5 to 17 with multiple sclerosis. Specimen: blood. This CDR3 reads CASRATGWGTGELFF. The CDR3 nucleotides read TGTGCCAGCAGGGCAACAGGGTGGGGCACCGGGGAGCTGTTTTTT.